Shown below are 23 T cell receptor beta chains from a single sample sequenced in a study of T cells in localized non-small cell lung cancer. Profiling relied on immunoSEQ multiplex PCR, and the TCRdb table lists in-frame clones only, not all of them. The sample consists of 9,500 to 15,000 clones, more than 70% of them appearing once. Sequences were derived from peripheral blood, sampled before any cancer treatment. All receptors derive from a male donor at least 60 years old with stage I lung adenocarcinoma.

The chain is built from TRBV7-3 and TRBJ2-2, with 8 nucleotides matching TRBD2. Germline V gene data show CDR1 as SGHTA and CDR2 as FQGTGA. J gave up 7 bases and V 2 bases, and 12 bases lay outside the gene matches. The CDR3 totals 17 residues. The CDR3 nucleotides are TGTGCCAGCAGCTTAGCGGCGAGCGGGAGATATATCGGGGAGCTGTTTTTT. Protein: CASSLAASGRYIGELFF.

The genes are TRBV6-1 and TRBJ2-7; D remains unclear. Trimming removed 3 bases at V and 6 bases at J, with 18 bases between. The CDR3 consists of 15 residues. Germline V gene data show CDR1 as MNHNS and CDR2 as SASEGT. The CDR3 protein is CASSELISSVPEQYF. The CDR3 DNA follows: TGTGCCAGCAGTGAGTTGATATCGTCAGTACCCGAGCAGTACTTC.

The rearrangement joins TRBV9 to TRBJ2-7; D is unresolved. The V end was cut by 1 base, the J end by 5 bases, with 16 bases between. There are 15 residues in the CDR3. The V gene's germline CDR1 is SGDLS and CDR2 YYNGEE. CDR3: CASSVTGGQTHEQYF. In DNA, the CDR3 is TGTGCCAGCAGCGTAACTGGCGGCCAGACTCACGAGCAGTACTTC.

This chain uses TRBV7-2 with TRBJ2-7, with TRBD1 matching 7 bases. CDR1 and CDR2 (germline): SGHTA, FQGNSA. Trimming removed 3 bases from V and 5 bases from J; junction bases left unmatched: 10. This CDR3 region has 15 residues. CDR3 in DNA: TGTGCCAGCAGCTTTTCCGGGACAGCGACCGACGAGCAGTACTTC. Translation gives CASSFSGTATDEQYF.

The J gene is TRBJ2-7, the V gene TRBV14, with D tentatively TRBD1 (6 bases). Germline CDR1 is SGHDN and CDR2 is FVKESK. The CDR3 is made up of 16 amino acids. The ends were cut back, 2 bases at V and 2 bases at J, with 16 bases in the middle. Written as DNA, the CDR3 is TGTGCCAGCAGCCAAATAGGTTGGGGGCCCACCTACGAGCAGTACTTC. Translated: CASSQIGWGPTYEQYF. Variable domain in full (rest from reference TRBV14 and TRBJ2-7): EAGVTQFPSHSVIEKGQTVTLRCDPISGHDNLYWYRRVMGKEIKFLLHFVKESKQDESGMPNNRFLAERTGGTYSTLKVQPAELEDSGVYFCASSQIGWGPTYEQYFGPGTRLTVT.

The chain combines TRBV2 with TRBJ1-5; D gene ambiguous. This CDR3 is built from 14 residues. Germline lookup yields CDR1 SNHLY and CDR2 FYNNEI. The V gene lost 8 bases and the J gene lost 6 bases, with 17 bases spanning the gap. The CDR3, as DNA: TGTGCCAGCGCCTCCAGTAGTGTCGGTCAGCCCCAGCATTTT. Amino acids: CASASSSVGQPQHF.

The chain uses TRBV2 and TRBJ1-2; weak D call: TRBD1 (5 bases). The V gene's germline CDR1 is SNHLY and CDR2 FYNNEI. V was shortened by 4 bases and J by 8 bases, with 23 bases between the two germline ends. CDR3 length: 16 residues. As DNA, the CDR3 is TGTGCCAGCAGTGTATCGTTCAGGGCTGAAAGTGGAGGCTACACCTTC. Translation: CASSVSFRAESGGYTF.

V usage is TRBV28 and J usage is TRBJ2-7; 7 positions match TRBD1. Germline V gene sequence: CDR1 MDHEN, CDR2 SYDVKM. The CDR3 sequence is 12 residues long. Losses at the gene ends were 7 bases for V and 11 bases for J; bases not matched to a gene: 11. The CDR3 nucleotides are TGTGCCAGCACATCCCAGACAGGGATAAAGTACTTC. Translated, it gives CASTSQTGIKYF.

The chain uses TRBV29-1 and TRBJ1-4; maybe TRBD1 (6 bases). The length of the CDR3 is 14 residues. The V end was cut by 4 bases, the J end by 2 bases, with 11 bases between. Germline assignment: CDR1 SQVTM and CDR2 ANQGSEA. The CDR3 is CSVVYGGTNEKLFF. CDR3 coding DNA: TGCAGCGTTGTTTATGGGGGCACTAATGAAAAACTGTTTTTT. The full variable domain, its missing parts supplied by reference TRBV29-1 and TRBJ1-4, is SAVISQKPSRDICQRGTSLTIQCQVDSQVTMMFWYRQQPGQSLTLIATANQGSEATYESGFVIDKFPISRPNLTFSTLTVSNMSPEDSSIYLCSVVYGGTNEKLFFGSGTQLSVL.

In this sample, this clone turned up a few times. The CDR3 sequence: CASSSLNLRGPYLSLEGYTF. In DNA form, the CDR3 reads TGTGCCAGCTCGAGCCTTAATCTAAGGGGGCCCTACTTAAGCCTCGAGGGCTACACCTTC. V usage is TRBV18 and J usage is TRBJ1-2; TRBD1 matches 7 bases. Germline V CDR1 and CDR2: KGHSH, LQKENI. The CDR3 consists of 20 residues. The V segment lost 6 bases and the J segment 8 bases; nucleotides outside the gene matches: 30.

The J gene is TRBJ2-4, the V gene TRBV28, with 9 bases fitting TRBD1. Germline CDR1 and CDR2: MDHEN and SYDVKM. The CDR3 runs 14 residues. The ends lost 5 bases at V and 5 bases at J; junction bases unmatched: 4. This chain's CDR3 is CASSATGGQNIQYF. DNA for the CDR3: TGTGCCAGCAGTGCTACAGGGGGCCAAAACATTCAGTACTTC.

The J gene is TRBJ2-5, the V gene TRBV7-8; perhaps TRBD1 as D (6 bases). This CDR3 is built from 15 residues. Germline V CDR1 and CDR2: SGHVS, FQNEAQ. V shed 1 base and J shed 1 base, with 10 bases lying between them. For the CDR3, the DNA is TGTGCCAGCAGCTTAGGGGCCAGGGGCCAAGAGACCCAGTACTTC. Protein: CASSLGARGQETQYF.

V gene TRBV5-1 combines with J gene TRBJ2-3; D may be TRBD2 (5 bases). This CDR3 has 14 residues. Germline V CDR1 and CDR2: SGHRS, YFSETQ. Trimming took 3 bases from V and 2 from J, leaving 10 bases between them. Here the CDR3 reads CASSYGLITDTQYF. The CDR3 nucleotides are TGCGCCAGCAGCTACGGACTGATCACAGATACGCAGTATTTT.

The chain uses TRBV28 and TRBJ1-6; D may be TRBD1 (6 bases). The CDR3 extends over 15 amino acids. Germline CDR1 and CDR2: MDHEN and SYDVKM. V was clipped by 6 bases and J by 7 bases, with 16 bases between them. As DNA, the CDR3 is TGTGCCAGCAGCAGATACGGGGGGCCAAATTCACCCCTCCACTTT. Amino acid sequence: CASSRYGGPNSPLHF.

The V gene is TRBV2, the J gene TRBJ1-1; TRBD1 agrees at 7 bases. The J segment lost 5 bases and the V segment lost 6 bases, leaving 12 bases of the junction unmatched. Per the germline V gene, CDR1 is SNHLY and CDR2 is FYNNEI. The length of the CDR3 is 15 residues. The CDR3 region has the DNA TGTGCCAGCAGCCGAACTCCGACAGGGCAGACTGAAGCTTTCTTT. Translating gives CASSRTPTGQTEAFF.

The chain is built from TRBV2 and TRBJ1-1; D call uncertain. This CDR3 has 16 amino acids. Looked up from germline, CDR1 is SNHLY and CDR2 is FYNNEI. Trimming pared 2 bases from V and 4 bases from J, leaving 17 bases between. The CDR3 DNA reads as TGTGCCAGCAGTGAATTAACAACGGGTCGGATCACTGAAGCTTTCTTT. Protein: CASSELTTGRITEAFF. The complete variable domain, with remaining parts taken from reference TRBV2 and TRBJ1-1, reads EPEVTQTPSHQVTQMGQEVILRCVPISNHLYFYWYRQILGQKVEFLVSFYNNEISEKSEIFDDQFSVERPDGSNFTLKIRSTKLEDSAMYFCASSELTTGRITEAFFGQGTRLTVV.

The genes are TRBV9 and TRBJ2-1, with unresolved D. CDR3 length equals 16 residues. In germline, CDR1 is SGDLS, CDR2 YYNGEE. Trimming pared 3 bases from V and 7 bases from J, leaving 20 bases between. This chain's CDR3 is CASSETMTDPGNEQFF. The CDR3 DNA reads as TGTGCCAGCAGCGAGACAATGACGGACCCCGGGAATGAGCAGTTCTTC.

About this clone itself: The junction differs from germline at one of its ends, possibly a read error. The chain combines TRBV6-4 with TRBJ2-4; D possibly corresponds to TRBD1 (5 bases). The CDR3 runs 13 residues. The germline gives CDR1 MRHNA, CDR2 SNTAGT. The CDR3 sequence: CASSYSGAQGEYF. CDR3 DNA sequence: TGTGCCAGCAGTTACTCTGGGGCACAAGGAGAGTACTTC.

This chain joins TRBV10-3 and TRBJ2-1, with 8 bases fitting TRBD1. The CDR3 length is 15 residues. Losses at the gene ends were 8 bases for V and 6 bases for J; bases not matched to a gene: 12. Per germline, CDR1 ENHRY and CDR2 SYGVKD. CDR3 sequence (DNA): TGTGCCATCGAAGCCCGACAGGGGAGTAGCAATGAGCAGTTCTTC. Its translation: CAIEARQGSSNEQFF.

V and J are TRBV28 and TRBJ1-1, with 7 bases aligning to TRBD1. Germline loops: CDR1 MDHEN, CDR2 SYDVKM. There are 14 residues in the CDR3. V gave up 6 bases and J gave up 4 bases; unmatched junction bases: 8. CDR3 coding DNA: TGTGCCAGCAGGCAACAGGGGCGCATCACTGAAGCTTTCTTT. This sequence encodes CASRQQGRITEAFF.

The chain carries TRBV19 and TRBJ2-2; possible D gene TRBD2, 6 bases. In germline, CDR1 is LNHDA, CDR2 SQIVND (reference sequence). The germline V and J ends were trimmed by 3 bases and 5 bases, with 13 bases remaining between them. The CDR3 runs 15 residues. This chain's CDR3 is CASSMGTSATGELFF. CDR3 bases: TGTGCCAGTAGTATGGGGACTTCGGCGACCGGGGAGCTGTTTTTT.

The chain joins TRBV7-3 to TRBJ2-6; 8 nucleotides align to TRBD1. After removal of 0 bases from V and 1 base from J, the junction contained 5 bases not matched to a gene. Germline values: CDR1 SGHTA, CDR2 FQGTGA. This CDR3 comprises 18 residues. The CDR3 sequence: CASSLTAGGGSGANVLTF. The CDR3 coding sequence is TGTGCCAGCAGCTTAACGGCAGGGGGCGGGTCTGGGGCCAACGTCCTGACTTTC. Combining the CDR3 with reference TRBV7-3 and TRBJ2-6 gives the whole variable domain GAGVSQTPSNKVTEKGKYVELRCDPISGHTALYWYRQSLGQGPEFLIYFQGTGAADDSGLPNDRFFAVRPEGSVSTLKIQRTERGDSAVYLCASSLTAGGGSGANVLTFGAGSRLTVL.

The chain links TRBV19 to TRBJ2-3; the D is unclear. V lost 3 bases to trimming and J lost 2 bases, with 12 bases between them. The CDR3 spans 15 residues. CDR1 and CDR2 from the germline V gene are LNHDA and SQIVND (reference sequence). Written as DNA, the CDR3 is TGTGCCAGTAGTATCAAAGCTCAGGCCACAGATACGCAGTATTTT. Protein product: CASSIKAQATDTQYF.